Sequencing of this T cell receptor (beta chain) was carried out in a study of control samples from healthy donors and cancer patients. The table lists this clone with a count of one. Sequencing was performed with immunoSEQ multiplex PCR; in TCRdb, only in-frame clones are kept and a portion is missing. The data contain about 170,000 clones, 91% of them singletons. CDR1 MNHNY and CDR2 SVGAGI come from the germline V gene (reference sequence). CDR3 size: 16 residues. V shed 0 bases and J 2 bases; nucleotides not matched to a gene: 3. The rearrangement links TRBV6-6 to TRBJ2-3, with 9 nucleotides matching TRBD2. The receptor was derived from a woman aged 30 to 39 in good health. The sample was blood. CDR3 bases: TGTGCCAGCAGTTACTCGATAGCGGGGGACACAGATACGCAGTATTTT. Encoded protein: CASSYSIAGDTDTQYF.